Following are 25 T cell receptor beta chains from one sample sequenced in a study of shared clonotypes between healthy human individuals. Sequencing was performed with immunoSEQ multiplex PCR; in TCRdb, only in-frame clones are kept and a portion is missing. The repertoire holds 650,000 to 700,000 clones, 90% seen once, with less than 40% in the top ten. The sample consisted of memory CD8+ T cells from PBMCs. Stated subset: CD45RO+ cells pooled with CCR7-negative TemRA cells. Receptor source: a man younger than 30 in good health. Some clones in this sample may be carry-over from other donors' samples.

The chain joins TRBV28 to TRBJ2-7; TRBD2 might be the D (5 bases). Germline V gene lookup returns CDR1 MDHEN and CDR2 SYDVKM. Trimming took 6 bases from V and 3 from J, leaving 12 bases between them. CDR3 size: 13 residues. CDR3 in DNA: TGTGCCAGCAGCCCCGAGGGCCTCTACGAGCAGTACTTC. This gives the protein CASSPEGLYEQYF.

The gene calls are TRBV11-1 and TRBJ2-7, with D unclear. The germline gives CDR1 SGHAT, CDR2 FQDESV (reference sequence). The CDR3 sequence is 12 residues long. The V end lost 5 bases, the J end lost 3 bases, and 8 bases lay between the germline ends. The CDR3 region is CASSPPNYEQYF. The CDR3 nucleotides are TGTGCCAGCAGCCCCCCTAACTACGAGCAGTACTTC.

The rearrangement links TRBV7-9 to TRBJ1-1; D gene ambiguous. CDR1 and CDR2 (germline): SEHNR, FQNEAQ (reference sequence). This CDR3 is built from 13 residues. Trimming took off 5 bases at V and 4 bases at J, with 11 bases between the two ends. This CDR3 reads CASSVLSGTEAFF. CDR3 nucleotides: TGTGCCAGCAGCGTCCTATCGGGCACTGAAGCTTTCTTT.

The rearrangement links TRBV7-3 to TRBJ2-2; D unclear. V was shortened by 8 bases and J by 0 bases, with 16 bases between the two germline ends. The CDR3 has 16 amino acids. Germline CDR1 SGHTA, CDR2 FQGTGA. CDR3 sequence reads: CASSGGHSSNTGELFF. The CDR3 DNA follows: TGTGCCAGCTCAGGTGGTCACTCATCGAACACCGGGGAGCTGTTTTTT.

The chain links TRBV27 to TRBJ2-7, with TRBD2 identical over 12 bases. Losses at the gene ends were 0 bases for V and 7 bases for J; bases not matched to a gene: 10. Germline assignment: CDR1 MNHEY and CDR2 SMNVEV (reference sequence). CDR3 length equals 17 residues. CDR3 region: CASSLSTLAGGPSEQYF. In DNA form, the CDR3 reads TGTGCCAGCAGTTTATCTACACTAGCGGGAGGTCCCTCGGAGCAGTACTTC.

The chain combines TRBV6-6 with TRBJ2-3; D unresolved. The germline gives CDR1 MNHNY, CDR2 SVGAGI (reference sequence). This CDR3 is 13 amino acids long. The germline V and J ends were trimmed by 10 bases and 2 bases, with 13 bases remaining between them. The CDR3 region is CATSGRYTDTQYF. The CDR3 coding sequence is TGTGCCACCTCGGGCAGGTACACAGATACGCAGTATTTT.

V usage is TRBV4-1 and J usage is TRBJ2-1; 7 bases fit TRBD2. Germline lookup yields CDR1 MGHRA and CDR2 YSYEKL. This CDR3 spans 16 amino acids. Trimming cost V 2 bases and J 0 bases; bases outside gene matches: 4. The CDR3 sequence: CASSQRQRDSYNEQFF. The CDR3 DNA reads TGCGCCAGCAGCCAAAGACAGCGGGACTCCTACAATGAGCAGTTCTTC.

The chain joins TRBV9 to TRBJ2-1; 8 bases map to TRBD2. CDR1 is SGDLS and CDR2 is YYNGEE in the germline V gene. CDR3 size: 16 residues. V was pared by 0 bases and J by 5 bases, with 7 bases of the junction left unmatched. CDR3 sequence: CASSVDGRGIDNEQFF. DNA of the CDR3: TGTGCCAGCAGCGTAGACGGGAGGGGAATCGACAATGAGCAGTTCTTC.

The chain recombines TRBV28 with TRBJ1-5; tentatively, D is TRBD1 (6 bases). The CDR3 loop spans 16 amino acids. CDR1 and CDR2 (germline): MDHEN, SYDVKM. The V gene lost 7 bases and the J gene lost 5 bases, with 21 bases spanning the gap. CDR3: CASTPGVGRGDQPQHF. The CDR3, as DNA: TGTGCCAGCACCCCGGGGGTAGGCAGGGGCGATCAGCCCCAGCATTTT.

The CDR3 protein is CASSLEVRGIDEQYF. CDR3 in DNA: TGCGCCAGCAGCTTGGAGGTGAGGGGAATAGACGAGCAGTACTTC. V usage is TRBV5-1 and J usage is TRBJ2-7, with D possibly being TRBD1 or TRBD2 (5 bases each). This CDR3 is built from 15 residues. Trimming removed 0 bases from V and 5 bases from J, with 15 bases in between. Germline V gene lookup returns CDR1 SGHRS and CDR2 YFSETQ. The whole variable domain, filled in from reference TRBV5-1 and TRBJ2-7, reads KAGVTQTPRYLIKTRGQQVTLSCSPISGHRSVSWYQQTPGQGLQFLFEYFSETQRNKGNFPGRFSGRQFSNSRSEMNVSTLELGDSALYLCASSLEVRGIDEQYFGPGTRLTVT.

The chain couples TRBV2 to TRBJ2-2, with TRBD2 matching 7 bases. Germline assignment: CDR1 SNHLY and CDR2 FYNNEI. The J segment lost 5 bases and the V segment lost 7 bases, leaving 7 bases of the junction unmatched. The length of the CDR3 is 14 residues. In DNA form, the CDR3 reads TGTGCCAGCACGGGGGGAGACCGGACCGGGGAGCTGTTTTTT. It specifies CASTGGDRTGELFF.

The chain joins TRBV18 to TRBJ2-3; D is perhaps TRBD1 (6 bases). From germline, CDR1 is KGHSH and CDR2 LQKENI. V lost 3 bases and J lost 3, with 10 bases in between. The CDR3 has 14 amino acids. The CDR3 sequence: CASSPSGVTDTQYF. The CDR3 bases are TGTGCCAGCTCACCTTCAGGGGTAACAGATACGCAGTATTTT.

The chain is built from TRBV9 and TRBJ2-7; 8 nucleotides agree with TRBD2. The CDR3 runs 14 residues. The germline V gene has CDR1 SGDLS and CDR2 YYNGEE. The junction had 5 bases not matched to a gene; V was cut back by 3 bases and J by 3 bases. CDR3 bases: TGTGCCAGCAGCGGAGCGGGAGATTTCTACGAGCAGTACTTC. It is translated as CASSGAGDFYEQYF.

This clone has a single count. The rearrangement links TRBV28 to TRBJ1-5, with no clear D. The V gene lost 3 bases and the J gene lost 0 bases, with 12 bases spanning the gap. This CDR3 has 16 residues. Germline V CDR1 and CDR2: MDHEN, SYDVKM. CDR3 residues: CASSLNRYNSNQPQHF. The CDR3 DNA reads TGTGCCAGCAGTTTGAATAGATACAATAGCAATCAGCCCCAGCATTTT.

The DNA of the CDR3 is TGCGCCAGCAGCCGGGCAGCTTTCTCCTACGAGCAGTACTTC. This translates into CASSRAAFSYEQYF. The chain has TRBV5-1 and TRBJ2-7; D is ambiguous. Per germline, CDR1 SGHRS and CDR2 YFSETQ. The CDR3 totals 14 residues. V was trimmed by 4 bases and J by 0 bases, leaving 11 bases between them.

This sequence joins TRBV29-1 and TRBJ2-2; possible D gene TRBD2, 6 bases. V was clipped by 4 bases and J by 14 bases, with 14 bases between them. CDR3 length equals 11 residues. The germline V gene has CDR1 SQVTM and CDR2 ANQGSEA. The CDR3 sequence: CSVGSGLELFF. The CDR3 DNA is TGCAGCGTTGGGAGCGGGTTGGAACTGTTTTTT.

This chain uses TRBV28 with TRBJ2-1; D may be TRBD1 (6 bases). Germline CDR1 is MDHEN and CDR2 is SYDVKM. V dropped 3 bases and J dropped 3 bases, with 9 bases sitting between them. CDR3 length equals 14 residues. CDR3 amino acids: CASSFPRGYNEQFF. CDR3 nucleotides: TGTGCCAGCAGTTTCCCCAGGGGCTACAATGAGCAGTTCTTC.

The rearrangement links TRBV10-3 to TRBJ1-1; D not resolved. This CDR3 region has 14 residues. From germline, CDR1 is ENHRY and CDR2 SYGVKD. V was pared by 3 bases and J by 0 bases, with 8 bases between. Here the CDR3 DNA reads TGTGCCATCAGTGAAAACCTCATGAACACTGAAGCTTTCTTT. It is translated as CAISENLMNTEAFF.

This rearrangement joins TRBV11-2 to TRBJ1-2; 9 nucleotides agree with TRBD1. This CDR3 has 18 amino acids. V shed 5 bases and J 4 bases; nucleotides not matched to a gene: 17. Germline loops: CDR1 SGHAT, CDR2 FQNNGV. CDR3 in amino acids: CASSPYPPWGTGIYGYTF. The CDR3 coding sequence is TGTGCCAGCAGCCCTTACCCACCCTGGGGGACAGGGATCTATGGCTACACCTTC.

In its sample, this clone was seen a few times. V gene TRBV28 combines with J gene TRBJ2-2; D is undetermined. This CDR3 has 13 residues. The germline V gene encodes CDR1 MDHEN and CDR2 SYDVKM. V was trimmed by 6 bases and J by 6 bases, leaving 11 bases between them. CDR3 sequence (DNA): TGTGCCAGCAGCCCCTGGGCAGCCGGGGAGCTGTTTTTT. It translates to CASSPWAAGELFF.

This chain links TRBV4-1 with TRBJ2-1, with 7 bases that match TRBD2. The germline V gene has CDR1 MGHRA and CDR2 YSYEKL. This CDR3 region has 18 residues. V lost 0 bases to trimming and J lost 0 bases; unmatched junction nucleotides: 8. The CDR3 spells CASSQEVRRGFSYNEQFF. CDR3 DNA: TGCGCCAGCAGCCAAGAGGTCCGGCGGGGGTTCTCCTACAATGAGCAGTTCTTC.

The chain recombines TRBV19 with TRBJ1-5, with D uncertain. The CDR3 contains 10 residues. The ends were cut back, 8 bases at V and 8 bases at J, with 7 bases in the middle. Germline CDR1 and CDR2: LNHDA and SQIVND (reference sequence). In DNA form, the CDR3 reads TGTGCCAGTGGGGTAGAGCCCCAGCATTTT. Protein: CASGVEPQHF.

The DNA of the CDR3 is TGTGCCAGCAGCCAAATCCGGCCTGGGCTGGGGGAGCAGTACTTC. Translating gives CASSQIRPGLGEQYF. This sequence joins TRBV27 and TRBJ2-7; D remains unclear. V lost 6 bases and J lost 7, with 22 bases in between. There are 15 residues in the CDR3. CDR1 MNHEY and CDR2 SMNVEV come from the germline V gene (reference sequence).

A note on this clone: Other DNA sequences within the sample encode an identical CDR3. The chain has TRBV30 and TRBJ2-7; 7 bases align to TRBD1. The CDR3 sequence is 13 residues long. Per the germline V gene, CDR1 is GTSNPN and CDR2 is SVGIG (reference sequence). Trimming cost V 5 bases and J 3 bases; bases outside gene matches: 7. CDR3 bases: TGTGCCTGGTCAGTTCGGGACAGCTACGAGCAGTACTTC. This gives the protein CAWSVRDSYEQYF.

The gene calls are TRBV2 and TRBJ2-7, with D perhaps given as TRBD1 or TRBD2 (7 bases each). V was pared by 7 bases and J by 2 bases, with 18 bases between. Looked up from germline, CDR1 is SNHLY and CDR2 is FYNNEI. The CDR3 length is 15 residues. The CDR3 coding sequence is TGTGCCAGCACGGCAGGGGGGGCTTATACCTACGAGCAGTACTTC. Translated: CASTAGGAYTYEQYF.